Sequencing of this T cell receptor beta chain was carried out in a study of cytomegalovirus exposure and HLA in healthy donors. As for the study in general: Among about 179 million T cells, an earlier analysis found around 100 million unique TCR beta sequences.

PCR primers comprised 60 Vbeta and 13 Jbeta primers. TCRdb's copy holds only in-frame clones and misses some; the assay was immunoSEQ multiplex PCR. The sample shows tens of thousands of clones, about 72% of them seen only once. V was shortened by 9 bases and J by 6 bases, with 15 bases between the two germline ends. Germline V gene data show CDR1 as MNHEY and CDR2 as SMNVEV (reference sequence). The CDR3 loop spans 12 amino acids. V gene TRBV27 combines with J gene TRBJ2-7; TRBD1 might be the D (6 bases). Sequenced sample: PBMCs. The TCR sequence derives from a man aged 25 to 40 in good health and CMV-seronegative. CDR3 loop: CASRAGDREQYF. Here the CDR3 DNA reads TGTGCCAGTAGGGCAGGGGATCGCGAGCAGTACTTC.